The rows below give T cell receptor beta chains drawn from one sample of a study of shared clonotypes between healthy human individuals. Method: immunoSEQ multiplex PCR; TCRdb's copy keeps in-frame clones and lacks some. The table lists 2,100,000 or so clones, more than 90% of them singletons, with around 0.13% in the top ten. The sample was naive CD4+ T cells sorted from blood. All receptors derive from a young man in good health. The CDR3 runs from the conserved cysteine through the conserved F or W. A D gene is named only where the DNA matches it firmly.

J,D,V,CDR3
TRBJ2-5,.,TRBV18,CASSPRRIQETQYF
TRBJ1-6,.,TRBV21-1,CASSNRQGLLGYNSPLHF
TRBJ2-7,.,TRBV6-1,CASRNYEQYF
TRBJ2-2,.,TRBV21-1,CASSARNTGELFF
TRBJ2-1,.,TRBV2,CASRSDNNEQFF
TRBJ2-1,TRBD1,TRBV7-2,CASSPLVTGYFFF
TRBJ2-5,.,TRBV7-8,CASSLPPSFVGETQYF
TRBJ1-2,TRBD1,TRBV9,CASSVEGQGNYGYTF
TRBJ2-1,.,TRBV19,CASSVGGSYNEQFF
TRBJ2-2,TRBD1,TRBV5-5,CASSPPDRVNTGELFF
TRBJ2-7,TRBD2,TRBV13,CASSLLGLAGGPDEQYF